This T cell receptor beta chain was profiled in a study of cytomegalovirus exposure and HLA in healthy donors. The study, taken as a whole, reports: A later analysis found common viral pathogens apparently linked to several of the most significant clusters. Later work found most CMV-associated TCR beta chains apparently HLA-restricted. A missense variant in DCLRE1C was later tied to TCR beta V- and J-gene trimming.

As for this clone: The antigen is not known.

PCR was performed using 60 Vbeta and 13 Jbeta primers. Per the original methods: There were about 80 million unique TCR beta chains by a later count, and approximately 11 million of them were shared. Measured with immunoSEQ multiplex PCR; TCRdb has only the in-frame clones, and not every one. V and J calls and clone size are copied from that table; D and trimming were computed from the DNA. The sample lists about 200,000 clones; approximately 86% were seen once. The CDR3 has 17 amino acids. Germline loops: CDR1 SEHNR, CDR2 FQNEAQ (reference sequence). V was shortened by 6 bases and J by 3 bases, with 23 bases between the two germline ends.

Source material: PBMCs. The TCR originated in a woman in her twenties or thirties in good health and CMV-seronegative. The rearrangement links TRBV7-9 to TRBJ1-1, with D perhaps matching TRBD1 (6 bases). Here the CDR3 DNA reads TGTGCCAGCAGTCGACAGGTAAAAGAAGGTTGGGACACTGAAGCTTTCTTT. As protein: CASSRQVKEGWDTEAFF.